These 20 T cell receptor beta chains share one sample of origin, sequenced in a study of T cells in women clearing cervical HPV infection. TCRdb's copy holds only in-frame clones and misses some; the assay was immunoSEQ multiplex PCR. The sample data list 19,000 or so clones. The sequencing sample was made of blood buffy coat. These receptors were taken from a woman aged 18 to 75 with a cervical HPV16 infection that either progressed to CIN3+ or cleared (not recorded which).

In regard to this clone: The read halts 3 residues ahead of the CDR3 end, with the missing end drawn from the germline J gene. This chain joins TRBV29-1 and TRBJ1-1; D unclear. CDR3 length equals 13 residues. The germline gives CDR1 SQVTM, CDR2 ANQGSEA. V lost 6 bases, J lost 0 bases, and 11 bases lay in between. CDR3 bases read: TGCAGCGTGCGGGGAGTCATGAACACTGAA. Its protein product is CSVRGVMNTE. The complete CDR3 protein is CSVRGVMNTEAFF.

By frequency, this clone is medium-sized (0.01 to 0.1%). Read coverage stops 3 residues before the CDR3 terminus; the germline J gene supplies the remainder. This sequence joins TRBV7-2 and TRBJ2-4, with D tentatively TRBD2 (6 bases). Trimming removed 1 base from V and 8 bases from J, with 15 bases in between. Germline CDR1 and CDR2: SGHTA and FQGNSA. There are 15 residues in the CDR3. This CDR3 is CASSLVGTPGDIQYF. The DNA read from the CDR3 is TGTGCCAGCAGCTTAGTCGGAACCCCGGGGGACATT.

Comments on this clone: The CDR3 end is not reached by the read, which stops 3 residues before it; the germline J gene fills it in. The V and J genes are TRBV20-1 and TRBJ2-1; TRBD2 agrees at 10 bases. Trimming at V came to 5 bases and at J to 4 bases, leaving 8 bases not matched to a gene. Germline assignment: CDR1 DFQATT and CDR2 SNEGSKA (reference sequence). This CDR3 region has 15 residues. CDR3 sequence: CSAPRLAGVYNEQFF. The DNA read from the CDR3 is TGCAGTGCTCCGAGGCTAGCGGGAGTGTACAATGAG.

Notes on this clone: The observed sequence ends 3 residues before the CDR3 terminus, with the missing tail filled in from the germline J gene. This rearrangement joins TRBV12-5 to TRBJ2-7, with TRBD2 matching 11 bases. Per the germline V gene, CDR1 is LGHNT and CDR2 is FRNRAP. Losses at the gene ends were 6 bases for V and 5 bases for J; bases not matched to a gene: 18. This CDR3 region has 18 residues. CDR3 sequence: CASGYRSGRARFTHEQYF. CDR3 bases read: TGTGCTAGTGGCTATCGTAGCGGGAGGGCCAGGTTCACGCACGAG.

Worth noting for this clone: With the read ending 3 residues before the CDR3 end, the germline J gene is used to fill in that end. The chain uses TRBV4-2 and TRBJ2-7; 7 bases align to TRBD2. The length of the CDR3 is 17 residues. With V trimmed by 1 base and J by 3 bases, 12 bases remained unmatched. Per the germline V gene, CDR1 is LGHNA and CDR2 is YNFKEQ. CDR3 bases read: TGTGCCAGCAGCCAAGGGACCCCCGGGACTACCCTCTACGAG. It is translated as CASSQGTPGTTLYE. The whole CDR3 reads CASSQGTPGTTLYEQYF.

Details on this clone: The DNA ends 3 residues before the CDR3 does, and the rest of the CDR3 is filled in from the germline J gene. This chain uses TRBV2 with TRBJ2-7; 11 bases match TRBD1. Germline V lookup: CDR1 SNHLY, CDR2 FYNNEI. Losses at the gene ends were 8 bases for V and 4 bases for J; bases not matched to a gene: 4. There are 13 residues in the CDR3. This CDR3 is CASLGTGGYEQYF. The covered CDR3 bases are TGTGCCAGCCTGGGGACAGGGGGGTACGAG.

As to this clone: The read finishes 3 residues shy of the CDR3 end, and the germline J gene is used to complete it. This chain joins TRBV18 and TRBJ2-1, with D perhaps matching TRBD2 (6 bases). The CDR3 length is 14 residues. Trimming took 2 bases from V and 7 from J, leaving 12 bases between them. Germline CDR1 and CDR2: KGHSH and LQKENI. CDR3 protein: CASSPGGIRNEQFF. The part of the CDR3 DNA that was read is TGTGCCAGCTCACCAGGGGGGATCAGGAATGAG.

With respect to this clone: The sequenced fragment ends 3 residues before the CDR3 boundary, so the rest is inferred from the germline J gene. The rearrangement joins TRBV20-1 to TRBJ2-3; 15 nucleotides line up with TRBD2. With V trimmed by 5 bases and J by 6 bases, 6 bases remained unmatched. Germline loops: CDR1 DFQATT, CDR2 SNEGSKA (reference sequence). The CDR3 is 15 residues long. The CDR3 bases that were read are TGCAGTGCTCGCGGACTAGCGGGAGGGAGGGATACG. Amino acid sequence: CSARGLAGGRDT. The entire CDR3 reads CSARGLAGGRDTQYF.

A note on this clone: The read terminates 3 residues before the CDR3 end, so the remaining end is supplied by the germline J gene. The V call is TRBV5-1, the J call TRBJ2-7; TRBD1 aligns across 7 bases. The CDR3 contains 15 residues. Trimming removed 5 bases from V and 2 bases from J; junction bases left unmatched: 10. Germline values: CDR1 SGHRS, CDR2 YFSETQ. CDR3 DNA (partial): TGCGCCAGCAGTTTGCTCCCGACAGGGACCTACGAG. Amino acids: CASSLLPTGTYE. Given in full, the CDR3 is CASSLLPTGTYEQYF.

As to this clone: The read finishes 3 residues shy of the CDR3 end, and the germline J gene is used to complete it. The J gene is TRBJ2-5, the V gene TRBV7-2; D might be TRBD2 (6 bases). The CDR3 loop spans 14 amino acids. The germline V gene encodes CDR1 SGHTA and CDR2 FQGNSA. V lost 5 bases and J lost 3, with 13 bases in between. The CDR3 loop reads CASSRSAGKETQYF. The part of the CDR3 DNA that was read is TGTGCCAGCAGCCGCTCTGCGGGAAAAGAGACC.

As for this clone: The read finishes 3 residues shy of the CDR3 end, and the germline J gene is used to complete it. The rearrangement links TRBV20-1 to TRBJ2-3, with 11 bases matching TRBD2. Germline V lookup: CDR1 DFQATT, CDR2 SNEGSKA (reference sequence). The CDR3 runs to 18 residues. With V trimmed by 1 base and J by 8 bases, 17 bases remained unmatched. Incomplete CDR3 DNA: TGCAGTGCTAGAGTCCGCCTAGCGGGAGGCCCTTTAAAGATTACG. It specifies CSARVRLAGGPLKIT. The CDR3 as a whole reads CSARVRLAGGPLKITQYF.

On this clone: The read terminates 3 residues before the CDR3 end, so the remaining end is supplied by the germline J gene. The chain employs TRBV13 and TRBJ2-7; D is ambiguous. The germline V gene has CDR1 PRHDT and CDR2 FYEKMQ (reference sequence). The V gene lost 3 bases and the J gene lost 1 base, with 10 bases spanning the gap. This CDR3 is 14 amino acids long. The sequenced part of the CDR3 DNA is TGTGCCAGCAGCTTTCGAGAGCGTTCCTACGAG. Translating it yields CASSFRERSYE. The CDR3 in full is CASSFRERSYEQYF.

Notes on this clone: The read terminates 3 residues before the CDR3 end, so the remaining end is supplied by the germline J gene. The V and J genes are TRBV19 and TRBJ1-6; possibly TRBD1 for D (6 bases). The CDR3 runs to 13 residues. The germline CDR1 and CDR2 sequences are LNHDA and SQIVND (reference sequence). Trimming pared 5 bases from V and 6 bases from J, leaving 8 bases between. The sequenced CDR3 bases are TGTGCCAGTAGTTTACAGGGTAATTCACCC. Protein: CASSLQGNSP. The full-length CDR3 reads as CASSLQGNSPLHF.

This chain's CDR3 is CAWSVTGETQYF. CDR3 DNA (partial): TGTGCCTGGAGCGTGACTGGAGAGACC. The chain employs TRBV30 and TRBJ2-5; D gene ambiguous. The read terminates 3 residues before the CDR3 end, so the remaining end is supplied by the germline J gene. Trimming took 3 bases from V and 4 from J, leaving 9 bases between them. Germline lookup yields CDR1 GTSNPN and CDR2 SVGIG (reference sequence). The CDR3 sequence is 12 residues long.

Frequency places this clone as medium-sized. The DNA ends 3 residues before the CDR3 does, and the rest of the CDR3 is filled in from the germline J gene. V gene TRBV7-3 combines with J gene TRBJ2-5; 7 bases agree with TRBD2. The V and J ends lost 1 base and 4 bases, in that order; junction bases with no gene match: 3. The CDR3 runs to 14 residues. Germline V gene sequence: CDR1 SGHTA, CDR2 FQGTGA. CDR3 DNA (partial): TGTGCCAGCAGCTTAAGCGGGGGTAGAGAGACC. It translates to CASSLSGGRET. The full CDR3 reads CASSLSGGRETQYF.

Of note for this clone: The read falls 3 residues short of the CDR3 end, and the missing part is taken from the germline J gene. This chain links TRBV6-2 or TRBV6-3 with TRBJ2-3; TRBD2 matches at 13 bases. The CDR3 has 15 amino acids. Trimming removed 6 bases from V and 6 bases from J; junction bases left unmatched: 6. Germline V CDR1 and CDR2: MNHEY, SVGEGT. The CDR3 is CASSGLAGASDTQYF. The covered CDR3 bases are TGTGCCAGCAGCGGACTAGCGGGAGCATCTGATACG.

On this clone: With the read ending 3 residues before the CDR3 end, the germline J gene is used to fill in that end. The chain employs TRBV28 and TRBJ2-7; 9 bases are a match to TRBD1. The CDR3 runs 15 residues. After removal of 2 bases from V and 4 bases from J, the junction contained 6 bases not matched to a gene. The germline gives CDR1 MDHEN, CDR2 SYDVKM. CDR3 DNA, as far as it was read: TGTGCCAGCAGTTTAATGGGACAGGGTGATTACGAG. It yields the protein CASSLMGQGDYE. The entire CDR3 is CASSLMGQGDYEQYF.

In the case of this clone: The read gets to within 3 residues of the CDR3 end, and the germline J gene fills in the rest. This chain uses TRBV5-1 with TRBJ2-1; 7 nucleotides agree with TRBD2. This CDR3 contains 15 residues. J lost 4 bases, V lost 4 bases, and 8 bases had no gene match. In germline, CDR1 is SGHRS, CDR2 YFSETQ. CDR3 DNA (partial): TGCGCCAGCAGCGCGAGCGGGGAACCTTACAATGAG. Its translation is CASSASGEPYNE. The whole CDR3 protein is CASSASGEPYNEQFF.

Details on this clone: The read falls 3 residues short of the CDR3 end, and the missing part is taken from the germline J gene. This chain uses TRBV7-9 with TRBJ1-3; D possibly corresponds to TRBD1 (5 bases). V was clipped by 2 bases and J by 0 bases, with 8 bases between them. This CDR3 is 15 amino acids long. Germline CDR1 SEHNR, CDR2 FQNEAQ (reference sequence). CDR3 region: CASSLKGLSGNTIYF. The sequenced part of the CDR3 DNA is TGTGCCAGCAGCTTAAAGGGACTCTCTGGAAACACC. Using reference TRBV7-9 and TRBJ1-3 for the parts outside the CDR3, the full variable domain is DTGVSQNPRHKITKRGQNVTFRCDPISEHNRLYWYRQTLGQGPEFLTYFQNEAQLEKSRLLSDRFSAERPKGSFSTLEIQRTEQGDSAMYLCASSLKGLSGNTIYFGEGSWLTVV.

The CDR3 bases that were read are TGCAGTGCTGCCGGGACTAGCACCCTCCAAGAGACC. Translating it yields CSAAGTSTLQET. The CDR3 in full is CSAAGTSTLQETQYF. The chain combines TRBV20-1 with TRBJ2-5; 9 bases match TRBD2. Coverage ceases 3 residues before the CDR3 finishes, and the germline J gene fills in the end. V shed 5 bases and J 1 base; nucleotides not matched to a gene: 8. Per germline, CDR1 DFQATT and CDR2 SNEGSKA (reference sequence). The CDR3 spans 15 residues.